The 19 T cell receptor beta chains given below trace back to one sample, sequenced in a study of regulatory T cells in long-lasting Graves disease. To make TCR beta libraries, researchers used iRepertoire HTBI primers and Arm-PCR of CDR3 regions. One entry per CDR3 protein, called by TCRdb with MiXCR from the multiplex PCR reads. Of roughly 420,000 distinct CDR3 sequences listed, about 14% are singletons. The sample's time point: newly diagnosed GD, antithyroid drugs for less than 3 months. The TCR library was prepared using RNA isolated from PBMCs. The sample was also linked to a second study, of T cells in Graves' hyperthyroidism and ophthalmopathy.

The sequenced sample was peripheral blood mononuclear cells (PBMCs), obtained at new diagnosis, from a patient treated with antithyroid drugs. Receptors originate from a woman aged 45-65 years with Graves disease.

In its sample, this clonotype was seen a few times. The gene calls are TRBV2 and TRBJ2-1, with TRBD2 matching over 15 bases. V lost 5 bases and J lost 7; bases outside the gene matches: 6. Germline V gives CDR1 SNHLY, CDR2 FYNNEI. The CDR3 contains 16 residues. CDR3 in amino acids: CASSRAGTSGRNEQFF. CDR3 DNA: TGTGCCAGCAGTAGGGCCGGGACTAGCGGGAGGAATGAGCAGTTCTTC.

This clonotype has at least ten counts. The J gene is TRBJ1-5, the V gene TRBV5-4, with unresolved D. The V end was cut by 2 bases, the J end by 2 bases, with 8 bases between. The CDR3 is made up of 14 amino acids. Per the germline V gene, CDR1 is SGHNT and CDR2 is YYREEE (reference sequence). The CDR3 is CASSLDGGNQPQHF. In nucleotides, the CDR3 is TGTGCCAGCAGCTTAGACGGTGGCAATCAGCCCCAGCATTTT.

This clonotype was detected ten times or more. The chain joins TRBV29-1 to TRBJ2-3, with 12 bases that match TRBD1. CDR1 and CDR2 (germline): SQVTM, ANQGSEA. With 4 bases clipped from V and 4 bases from J, the junction kept 3 bases outside the gene matches. The CDR3 runs 14 residues. The CDR3 protein is CSVGGTGGADTQYF. CDR3 bases: TGCAGCGTTGGCGGGACAGGGGGCGCAGATACGCAGTATTTT.

This clonotype appeared many times. The chain uses TRBV2 and TRBJ2-1, with TRBD2 matching 10 bases. Germline V gene data show CDR1 as SNHLY and CDR2 as FYNNEI. V gave up 8 bases and J gave up 0 bases; unmatched junction bases: 7. There are 16 residues in the CDR3. In DNA form, the CDR3 reads TGTGCCAGCTTAAGCGGGGGGGGGTCCTCCTACAATGAGCAGTTCTTC. Residues: CASLSGGGSSYNEQFF.

In its sample, this clonotype was seen many times. The rearrangement joins TRBV20-1 to TRBJ2-5; 12 bases are shared with TRBD2. V was pared by 2 bases and J by 2 bases, with 15 bases of the junction left unmatched. Germline CDR1 DFQATT, CDR2 SNEGSKA (reference sequence). CDR3 length: 19 residues. The chain's CDR3 is CSARTMTSGRRRGQETQYF. In nucleotides, the CDR3 is TGCAGTGCTAGAACCATGACTAGCGGGAGACGAAGGGGGCAAGAGACCCAGTACTTC.

This clonotype has at least ten counts. The rearrangement links TRBV27 to TRBJ2-5; 15 nucleotides align to TRBD2. There are 16 residues in the CDR3. The V gene's germline CDR1 is MNHEY and CDR2 SMNVEV (reference sequence). V shed 7 bases, J shed 3 bases, and the junction held 6 bases outside the gene matches. CDR3 DNA sequence: TGTGCCAGCAACGTCGGACTAGCGGGAGGGAAAGAGACCCAGTACTTC. Its protein is CASNVGLAGGKETQYF.

This clonotype showed up many times. The chain employs TRBV18 and TRBJ1-2; D is perhaps TRBD1 (5 bases). V was clipped by 5 bases and J by 1 base, with 11 bases between them. Germline CDR1 KGHSH, CDR2 LQKENI. CDR3 length: 14 amino acids. The CDR3 DNA is TGTGCCAGCTCATCGACAGCGATTAACTATGGCTACACCTTC. It translates to CASSSTAINYGYTF.

The V and J genes are TRBV28 and TRBJ2-7, with a tentative D call TRBD2 (5 bases). Per the germline V gene, CDR1 is MDHEN and CDR2 is SYDVKM. The V gene lost 10 bases and the J gene lost 2 bases, with 21 bases spanning the gap. This CDR3 comprises 15 residues. DNA of the CDR3: TGTGCCACCACTGGTTACGCGGAGGCAGCCTACGAGCAGTACTTC. Protein: CATTGYAEAAYEQYF.

There are many counts of this clonotype. This sequence joins TRBV27 and TRBJ2-5; 13 nucleotides match TRBD2. Germline V gene data show CDR1 as MNHEY and CDR2 as SMNVEV (reference sequence). Losses at the gene ends were 5 bases for V and 4 bases for J; bases not matched to a gene: 10. This CDR3 is built from 17 residues. The CDR3 spells CASSPTPRLAGGETQYF. DNA for the CDR3: TGTGCCAGCAGTCCCACACCTCGACTAGCGGGAGGAGAGACCCAGTACTTC.

This clonotype was seen repeatedly, ten times or more. The V call is TRBV2, the J call TRBJ2-7; TRBD1 aligns across 10 bases. The CDR3 totals 13 residues. Trimming at V came to 7 bases and at J to 3 bases, leaving 3 bases not matched to a gene. CDR1 and CDR2 from the germline V gene are SNHLY and FYNNEI. The CDR3, as DNA: TGTGCCAGCACCGGGACAGGGGTCTACGAGCAGTACTTC. Encoded protein: CASTGTGVYEQYF.

The chain links TRBV5-1 to TRBJ2-3, with 10 bases identical to TRBD1. Per germline, CDR1 SGHRS and CDR2 YFSETQ. The CDR3 contains 16 residues. With 3 bases clipped from V and 0 bases from J, the junction kept 4 bases outside the gene matches. Here the CDR3 reads CASSSTGGSSTDTQYF. For the CDR3, the DNA is TGCGCCAGCAGCTCGACAGGGGGCTCTAGCACAGATACGCAGTATTTT.

As for this clonotype: A much bigger clone sits one base away, suggesting this may be a read error. The V gene is TRBV7-2, the J gene TRBJ2-3, with unresolved D. From germline, CDR1 is SGHTA and CDR2 FQGNSA. The CDR3 sequence is 14 residues long. The CDR3 spells CASNLEAPTDTQYF. The CDR3 coding sequence is TGTGCCAGCAACTTAGAGGCCCCCACAGATACGCAGTATTTT.

This clonotype has ten or more counts. The chain recombines TRBV10-3 with TRBJ2-3; D gene unclear. Germline V gene lookup returns CDR1 ENHRY and CDR2 SYGVKD. Trimming stripped 5 bases from V and 0 bases from J, with 12 bases between. The CDR3 contains 15 residues. The CDR3 region has the DNA TGTGCCATCAGTCAAAAAACAGTGAGCACAGATACGCAGTATTTT. Protein product: CAISQKTVSTDTQYF.

This clonotype was detected many times. The chain joins TRBV3-1 to TRBJ2-7; no firm D call. Trimming stripped 1 base from V and 2 bases from J, with 12 bases between. CDR3 length: 15 residues. Germline assignment: CDR1 LGHDT and CDR2 YNNKEL (reference sequence). The CDR3 nucleotides are TGTGCCAGCAGCCAAGTCAGCGCCTGGGCCTACGAGCAGTACTTC. Its translation: CASSQVSAWAYEQYF.

This clonotype was counted ten times or more. The chain joins TRBV27 to TRBJ2-7; the D is unclear. The CDR3 has 11 residues. V lost 2 bases to trimming and J lost 8 bases, with 7 bases between them. Germline loops: CDR1 MNHEY, CDR2 SMNVEV (reference sequence). The CDR3, as DNA: TGTGCCAGCAGTTTAGCCGGCAAGCAGTACTTC. Its translation: CASSLAGKQYF.

This clonotype came up many times. The junction and the germline gene differ at one end; a read error may be behind it. The chain carries TRBV12-3 or TRBV12-4 and TRBJ2-7; the match to TRBD1 covers 9 bases. This CDR3 contains 15 residues. In DNA form, the CDR3 reads TGTGCCAGCAGCTTAGAATTGGACAGGGGATACGAGCAGTACTTC. Protein sequence: CASSLELDRGYEQYF.

Ten or more counts support this clonotype. V gene TRBV13 combines with J gene TRBJ2-1; a possible D gene is TRBD1 (5 bases). With 2 bases removed from V and 5 bases from J, the gap between germline ends came to 25 bases. The CDR3 totals 19 residues. Looked up from germline, CDR1 is PRHDT and CDR2 is FYEKMQ (reference sequence). As DNA, the CDR3 is TGTGCCAGCAGCTTACTTCCACGCACACAGGTCACCTACGACAATGAGCAGTTCTTC. It encodes CASSLLPRTQVTYDNEQFF.

This clonotype was seen repeatedly, ten times or more. This chain links TRBV28 with TRBJ2-3; D might be TRBD1 or TRBD2, each matching 6 bases. The CDR3 totals 14 residues. The V end lost 6 bases, the J end lost 2 bases, and 12 bases lay between the germline ends. CDR1 and CDR2 (germline): MDHEN, SYDVKM. This CDR3 is CASRKGGPTDTQYF. CDR3 sequence (DNA): TGTGCCAGCAGGAAGGGGGGACCCACAGATACGCAGTATTTT.

The gene calls are TRBV27 and TRBJ1-5; no reliable D call. V gave up 0 bases and J gave up 0 bases, with 6 bases separating them. The CDR3 is 15 amino acids. Germline values: CDR1 MNHEY, CDR2 SMNVEV (reference sequence). The CDR3 sequence is CASSLSLYSNQPQHF. CDR3 bases: TGTGCCAGCAGTTTATCCCTATATAGCAATCAGCCCCAGCATTTT.